This passage covers 12 T cell receptor beta chains from one sample sequenced in a study of long-term antiretroviral therapy in people with HIV. The immunoSEQ assay was v3.0, run at survey level. Here immunoSEQ multiplex PCR was the method, and the copy in TCRdb shows in-frame clones only, minus some. The table lists around 15,000 clones, 70% to 90% of them singletons. The sequencing here drew on unsorted PBMCs, taken 0.7 years before starting antiretroviral therapy. The receptors were sampled from a man aged 45 to 65 with HIV.

The rearrangement links TRBV5-1 to TRBJ2-1; 8 bases align to TRBD2. The CDR3 runs to 15 residues. Trimming took 1 base from V and 3 from J; bases not matched to a gene: 3. The V gene's germline CDR1 is SGHRS and CDR2 YFSETQ. DNA for the CDR3: TGCGCCAGCAGCTTGAACGGGGGGGACTACAATGAGCAGTTCTTC. It is translated as CASSLNGGDYNEQFF. Variable domain in full (rest from reference TRBV5-1 and TRBJ2-1): KAGVTQTPRYLIKTRGQQVTLSCSPISGHRSVSWYQQTPGQGLQFLFEYFSETQRNKGNFPGRFSGRQFSNSRSEMNVSTLELGDSALYLCASSLNGGDYNEQFFGPGTRLTVL.

V gene TRBV29-1 combines with J gene TRBJ2-2; 10 bases agree with TRBD1. The CDR3 is 14 residues long. Trimming cost V 7 bases and J 6 bases; bases outside gene matches: 8. The V gene's germline CDR1 is SQVTM and CDR2 ANQGSEA. The CDR3 loop is CSAGQGRRAGELFF. CDR3 DNA sequence: TGCAGCGCGGGACAGGGGAGGAGGGCCGGGGAGCTGTTTTTT.

This clone was observed once. The genes are TRBV29-1 and TRBJ2-7, with D possibly being TRBD1 or TRBD2 (7 bases each). Trimming shortened V by 7 bases and J by 0 bases, and 16 bases separated the two germline ends. The CDR3 spans 14 residues. Germline CDR1 is SQVTM and CDR2 is ANQGSEA. This CDR3 reads CSAGGGPGSYEQYF. Here the CDR3 DNA reads TGCAGCGCAGGGGGGGGGCCTGGCTCCTACGAGCAGTACTTC.

V usage is TRBV11-2 and J usage is TRBJ1-5, with D tentatively TRBD1 (5 bases). The V end lost 5 bases, the J end lost 5 bases, and 16 bases lay between the germline ends. Germline V gene lookup returns CDR1 SGHAT and CDR2 FQNNGV. The CDR3 runs 15 residues. CDR3 nucleotide sequence: TGTGCCAGCAGCCCTACCGGGGAGGGGTATCAGCCCCAGCATTTT. This encodes CASSPTGEGYQPQHF.

This chain joins TRBV10-1 and TRBJ2-3, with 9 bases lining up with TRBD1. V was clipped by 4 bases and J by 4 bases; unmatched bases: 9. CDR3 length equals 16 residues. Germline V CDR1 and CDR2: WNHNN, SYGVQD (reference sequence). The DNA of the CDR3 is TGCGCCAGCAGTGTGACCGGGACAGGGCATGCAGATACGCAGTATTTT. The encoded protein is CASSVTGTGHADTQYF.

This clone was observed a single time. The rearrangement links TRBV30 to TRBJ1-4; possibly TRBD1 for D (5 bases). The V end lost 6 bases, the J end lost 8 bases, and 16 bases lay between the germline ends. This CDR3 comprises 13 residues. CDR1 and CDR2 (germline): GTSNPN, SVGIG (reference sequence). This CDR3 is CACRGTLYEKLFF. Here the CDR3 DNA reads TGTGCCTGCCGGGGGACGTTGTACGAAAAACTGTTTTTT.

J is TRBJ2-2 and V is TRBV2; D is possibly TRBD2 (5 bases). V lost 5 bases and J 7 bases, leaving 11 bases between the germline ends. The CDR3 length is 13 residues. The germline gives CDR1 SNHLY, CDR2 FYNNEI. The chain's CDR3 is CASSSLRDGELFF. In DNA, the CDR3 is TGTGCCAGCAGTTCCCTGAGGGACGGGGAGCTGTTTTTT.

The chain couples TRBV18 to TRBJ2-3; 10 positions match TRBD2. This CDR3 region has 17 residues. The junction had 4 bases not matched to a gene; V was cut back by 0 bases and J by 1 base. Germline V gene lookup returns CDR1 KGHSH and CDR2 LQKENI. The CDR3 DNA sequence: TGTGCCAGCTCACCACCCCGGCTAGCGGGGGGCACAGATACGCAGTATTTT. This encodes CASSPPRLAGGTDTQYF.

The chain is built from TRBV4-3 and TRBJ1-6; 8 bases match TRBD1. Per germline, CDR1 LGHNA and CDR2 YSLEER. The CDR3 runs to 15 residues. J was trimmed by 8 bases and V by 1 base; bases with no gene match: 4. In DNA, the CDR3 is TGCGCCAGCAGCCAAGTTGTCAGGGGGCATTCACCCCTCCACTTT. Encoded protein: CASSQVVRGHSPLHF.

The chain links TRBV5-6 to TRBJ1-2; no firm D call. Trimming left V 4 bases short and J 0 bases short, with 7 bases between. The CDR3 loop spans 13 amino acids. Germline assignment: CDR1 SGHDT and CDR2 YYEEEE. CDR3 residues: CASSVSSNYGYTF. DNA for the CDR3: TGTGCCAGCAGCGTGAGTTCTAACTATGGCTACACCTTC.

The chain recombines TRBV6-5 with TRBJ1-4; D gene uncertain. V was trimmed by 5 bases and J by 5 bases, leaving 9 bases between them. CDR3 length: 13 amino acids. Germline loops: CDR1 MNHEY, CDR2 SVGAGI. The CDR3 region is CASSGRVNEKLFF. CDR3 DNA: TGTGCCAGCAGTGGGCGGGTGAATGAAAAACTGTTTTTT.

This clone was seen only a few times. The chain uses TRBV7-6 and TRBJ1-5; D unclear. Germline-derived CDR1 and CDR2 are SGHVS and FNYEAQ. The CDR3 runs 12 residues. Between the trimmed V and J ends, which lost 5 bases and 5 bases, there was a span of 7 bases. The DNA for the CDR3 is TGTGCCAGCAGCCATGTAGATCAGCCCCAGCATTTT. Its protein is CASSHVDQPQHF.